What follows are 16 T cell receptor beta chains derived from one specimen sequenced in a study of shared clonotypes between healthy human individuals. Generated by immunoSEQ multiplex PCR, the TCRdb table keeps only in-frame clones and is missing some. The data show fewer than 1.6 million clones, less than 99% seen once. What was sequenced was naive CD4+ T cells sorted from blood. Subset meaning: CD45RA+ positively selected. The receptors derive from a man between 25 and 39 years old in good health.

The gene calls are TRBV4-1 and TRBJ2-5; TRBD1 aligns across 7 bases. Losses at the gene ends were 1 base for V and 7 bases for J; bases not matched to a gene: 6. There are 14 residues in the CDR3. From germline, CDR1 is MGHRA and CDR2 YSYEKL. DNA of the CDR3: TGCGCCAGCAGCCAAGGACAGGGAACCCGGACCCAGTACTTC. It encodes CASSQGQGTRTQYF.

The rearrangement links TRBV7-9 to TRBJ2-7, with D unclear. CDR3 length equals 14 residues. Trimming pared 4 bases from V and 1 base from J, leaving 11 bases between. Germline V CDR1 and CDR2: SEHNR, FQNEAQ (reference sequence). CDR3 in DNA: TGTGCCAGCAGCTCCGGCGTACTTTCCTACGAGCAGTACTTC. Translating it yields CASSSGVLSYEQYF.

Notes on this clone: The sample carries other DNA sequences with the same CDR3. The V call is TRBV7-2, the J call TRBJ2-1, with D maybe TRBD2 (6 bases). V was cut by 2 bases and J by 0 bases, with 8 bases left in between. The germline CDR1 and CDR2 sequences are SGHTA and FQGNSA. This CDR3 comprises 15 residues. The CDR3: CASSLRRGSYNEQFF. As DNA, the CDR3 is TGTGCCAGCAGCTTAAGGCGGGGCTCCTACAATGAGCAGTTCTTC.

V usage is TRBV11-3 and J usage is TRBJ2-7; 13 bases align to TRBD2. The CDR3 covers 17 residues. CDR1 and CDR2 from the germline V gene are SGHNT and YENEEA. V gave up 0 bases and J gave up 4 bases; unmatched junction bases: 6. This CDR3 reads CASSLETGTSGMYEQYF. The CDR3 DNA sequence: TGTGCCAGCAGCTTAGAAACCGGGACTAGCGGGATGTACGAGCAGTACTTC. Supplemented by reference TRBV11-3 and TRBJ2-7, the full variable domain reads EAGVVQSPRYKIIEKKQPVAFWCNPISGHNTLYWYLQNLGQGPELLIRYENEEAVDDSQLPKDRFSAERLKGVDSTLKIQPAELGDSAVYLCASSLETGTSGMYEQYFGPGTRLTVT.

The V and J genes are TRBV5-1 and TRBJ2-7; the match to TRBD1 covers 12 bases. Germline V gene data show CDR1 as SGHRS and CDR2 as YFSETQ. With 3 bases clipped from V and 7 bases from J, the junction kept 14 bases outside the gene matches. The CDR3 length is 17 residues. This CDR3 is CASSSQPGQGAFDEQYF. The DNA for the CDR3 is TGCGCCAGCAGCTCCCAACCGGGACAGGGGGCCTTTGATGAGCAGTACTTC.

The DNA of the CDR3 is TGCGCCAGCAGCTTGGCCCCCCTAGCGGGACAGTATGAGCAGTTCTTC. Protein product: CASSLAPLAGQYEQFF. The V and J genes are TRBV5-1 and TRBJ2-1; 9 nucleotides line up with TRBD2. The trim removed 0 bases at V and 8 bases at J, leaving 9 bases unmatched. CDR1 is SGHRS and CDR2 is YFSETQ in the germline V gene. The CDR3 contains 16 residues.

Details on this clone: In this CDR3 the conserved last residue, phenylalanine or tryptophan, is missing, so a read error is likely. The limits of the CDR3 on the DNA are not certain, so only TCRdb's listed CDR3 is given. The chain carries TRBV2 and TRBJ2-7; the DNA was not compared with TRBD1, the D call given in the table. From its first to its last residue, the CDR3 has 11 amino acids. CDR1 is SNHLY, CDR2 FYNNEI, per germline. CDR3 sequence: CASNNPGTGGS.

The genes are TRBV19 and TRBJ1-5, with a tentative D call TRBD1 (5 bases). Trimming shortened V by 1 base and J by 0 bases, and 7 bases separated the two germline ends. This CDR3 has 15 amino acids. Germline V gene lookup returns CDR1 LNHDA and CDR2 SQIVND (reference sequence). CDR3 loop: CASSIAGTSNQPQHF. In nucleotides, the CDR3 is TGTGCCAGTAGTATAGCGGGGACTAGCAATCAGCCCCAGCATTTT. Combining the CDR3 with reference TRBV19 and TRBJ1-5 gives the whole variable domain DGGITQSPKYLFRKEGQNVTLSCEQNLNHDAMYWYRQDPGQGLRLIYYSQIVNDFQKGDIAEGYSVSREKKESFPLTVTSAQKNPTAFYLCASSIAGTSNQPQHFGDGTRLSIL.

The chain recombines TRBV7-9 with TRBJ1-5, with D perhaps TRBD1 (5 bases). The CDR3 is made up of 13 amino acids. V was trimmed by 2 bases and J by 5 bases, leaving 7 bases between them. Germline-derived CDR1 and CDR2 are SEHNR and FQNEAQ (reference sequence). CDR3 residues: CASSLIGDQPQHF. CDR3 sequence (DNA): TGTGCCAGCAGCTTAATAGGGGATCAGCCCCAGCATTTT.

The chain combines TRBV5-4 with TRBJ2-7; the D gene could be TRBD1 or TRBD2 (5 bases each). Trimming removed 4 bases from V and 2 bases from J, with 16 bases in between. The CDR3 runs 15 residues. CDR1 and CDR2 from the germline V gene are SGHNT and YYREEE (reference sequence). The CDR3 reads CASSEGPSGPYEQYF. The CDR3 region has the DNA TGTGCCAGCAGCGAGGGACCCAGCGGACCCTACGAGCAGTACTTC.

The chain has TRBV9 and TRBJ2-3, with 10 positions matching TRBD2. The CDR3 loop spans 16 amino acids. Germline CDR1 reads SGDLS; CDR2 reads YYNGEE. V dropped 0 bases and J dropped 7; count of bases not matched to a gene: 8. The CDR3 sequence is CASSVGLAGVEHTQYF. The CDR3 region has the DNA TGTGCCAGCAGCGTAGGGCTAGCGGGGGTTGAACATACGCAGTATTTT.

The V call is TRBV18, the J call TRBJ2-7; 11 nucleotides line up with TRBD2. This CDR3 has 14 residues. Losses at the gene ends were 5 bases for V and 7 bases for J; bases not matched to a gene: 7. Germline CDR1 and CDR2: KGHSH and LQKENI. CDR3 in DNA: TGTGCCAGCTCAGCGGGGACTAGCGGCGCGGAGCAGTACTTC. Amino acid sequence: CASSAGTSGAEQYF.

Here the CDR3 DNA reads TGTGCCAGCGCCACTTCGTGGGAAGGTTACAATGAGCAGTTCTTC. Amino acids: CASATSWEGYNEQFF. The rearrangement links TRBV5-4 to TRBJ2-1, with D unclear. V was trimmed by 7 bases and J by 4 bases, leaving 18 bases between them. Germline loops: CDR1 SGHNT, CDR2 YYREEE (reference sequence). CDR3 size: 15 residues.

CDR3 DNA: TGTGCCAGCAGCGGGGGACCCCGGCGGGACTATGGCTACACCTTC. Encoded protein: CASSGGPRRDYGYTF. The J gene is TRBJ1-2, the V gene TRBV5-4; D might be TRBD1 (5 bases). The CDR3 is 15 residues long. The V gene's germline CDR1 is SGHNT and CDR2 YYREEE (reference sequence). The V end was cut by 4 bases, the J end by 3 bases, with 16 bases between.

The chain employs TRBV12-5 and TRBJ1-1, with D possibly matching TRBD1 (5 bases). The CDR3 is 14 residues long. Trimming shortened V by 7 bases and J by 5 bases, and 17 bases separated the two germline ends. Per the germline V gene, CDR1 is LGHNT and CDR2 is FRNRAP. Here the CDR3 reads CASASGGAGTEAFF. The CDR3 DNA reads as TGTGCTAGTGCCTCAGGTGGGGCTGGGACTGAAGCTTTCTTT.

The rearrangement joins TRBV5-1 to TRBJ2-1, with D perhaps TRBD1 (6 bases). CDR1 is SGHRS, CDR2 YFSETQ, per germline. The CDR3 has 12 amino acids. V gave up 4 bases and J gave up 5 bases, with 7 bases separating them. The CDR3 sequence: CASSRTDNEQFF. The CDR3 nucleotides read TGCGCCAGCAGCCGGACAGACAATGAGCAGTTCTTC.